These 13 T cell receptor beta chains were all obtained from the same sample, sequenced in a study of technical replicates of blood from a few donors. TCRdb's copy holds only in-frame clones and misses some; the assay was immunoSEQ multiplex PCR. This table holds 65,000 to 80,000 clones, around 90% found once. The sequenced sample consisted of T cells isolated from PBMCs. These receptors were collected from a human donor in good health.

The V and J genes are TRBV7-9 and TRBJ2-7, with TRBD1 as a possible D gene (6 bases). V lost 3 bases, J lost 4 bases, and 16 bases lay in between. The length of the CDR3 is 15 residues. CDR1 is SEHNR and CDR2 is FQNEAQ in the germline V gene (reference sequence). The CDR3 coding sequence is TGTGCCAGCAGCTTTACAGGGTCAACACTATACGAGCAGTACTTC. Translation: CASSFTGSTLYEQYF. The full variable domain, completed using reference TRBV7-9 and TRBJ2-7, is DTGVSQNPRHKITKRGQNVTFRCDPISEHNRLYWYRQTLGQGPEFLTYFQNEAQLEKSRLLSDRFSAERPKGSFSTLEIQRTEQGDSAMYLCASSFTGSTLYEQYFGPGTRLTVT.

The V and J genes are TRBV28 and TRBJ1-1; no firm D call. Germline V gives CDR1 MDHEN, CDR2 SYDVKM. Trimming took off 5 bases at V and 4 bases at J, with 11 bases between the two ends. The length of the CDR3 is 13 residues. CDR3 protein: CASSLSRGTEAFF. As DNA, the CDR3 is TGTGCCAGCAGTCTCTCACGGGGCACTGAAGCTTTCTTT.

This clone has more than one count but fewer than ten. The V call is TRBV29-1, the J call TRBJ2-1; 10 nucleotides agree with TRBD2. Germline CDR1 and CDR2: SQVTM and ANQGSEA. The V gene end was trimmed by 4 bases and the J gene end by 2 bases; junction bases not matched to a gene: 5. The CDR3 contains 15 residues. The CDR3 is CSVGLAGDPYNEQFF. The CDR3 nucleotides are TGCAGCGTTGGGCTAGCGGGAGACCCCTACAATGAGCAGTTCTTC.

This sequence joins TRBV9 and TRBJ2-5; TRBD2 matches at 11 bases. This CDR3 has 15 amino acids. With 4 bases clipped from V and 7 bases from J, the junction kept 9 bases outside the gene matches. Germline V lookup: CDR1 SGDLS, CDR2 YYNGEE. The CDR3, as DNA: TGTGCCAGCAGCTTTAGCGGGAGGGCCGAGGGGACCCAGTACTTC. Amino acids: CASSFSGRAEGTQYF.

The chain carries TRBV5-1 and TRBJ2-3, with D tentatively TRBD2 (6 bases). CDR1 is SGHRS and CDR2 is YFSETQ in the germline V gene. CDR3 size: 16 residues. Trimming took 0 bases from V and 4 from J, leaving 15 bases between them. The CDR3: CASSLAEHERADTQYF. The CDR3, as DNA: TGCGCCAGCAGCTTGGCCGAGCACGAGCGGGCAGATACGCAGTATTTT.

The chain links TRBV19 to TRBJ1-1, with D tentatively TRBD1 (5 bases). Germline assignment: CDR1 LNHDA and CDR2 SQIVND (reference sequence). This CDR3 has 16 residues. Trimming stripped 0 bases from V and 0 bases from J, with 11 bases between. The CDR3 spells CASSIDRQGMNTEAFF. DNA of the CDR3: TGTGCCAGTAGTATAGATCGGCAGGGAATGAACACTGAAGCTTTCTTT.

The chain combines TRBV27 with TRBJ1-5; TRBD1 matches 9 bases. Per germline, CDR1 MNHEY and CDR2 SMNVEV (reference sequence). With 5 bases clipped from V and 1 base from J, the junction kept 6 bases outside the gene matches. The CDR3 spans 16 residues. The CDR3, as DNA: TGTGCCAGCAGTCAGGGGACAGGGTTAAGCAATCAGCCCCAGCATTTT. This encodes CASSQGTGLSNQPQHF.

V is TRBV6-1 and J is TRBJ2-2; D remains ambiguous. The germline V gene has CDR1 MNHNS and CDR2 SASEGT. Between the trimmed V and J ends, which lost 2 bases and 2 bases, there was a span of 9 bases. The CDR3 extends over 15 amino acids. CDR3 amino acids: CASSEFPGNTGELFF. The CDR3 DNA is TGTGCCAGCAGTGAATTCCCGGGTAACACCGGGGAGCTGTTTTTT.

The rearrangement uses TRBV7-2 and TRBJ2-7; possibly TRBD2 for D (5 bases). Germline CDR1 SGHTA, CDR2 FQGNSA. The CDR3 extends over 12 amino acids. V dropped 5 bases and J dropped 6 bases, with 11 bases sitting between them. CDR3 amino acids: CASSATNSEQYF. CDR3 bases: TGTGCCAGCAGCGCGACTAATTCCGAGCAGTACTTC.

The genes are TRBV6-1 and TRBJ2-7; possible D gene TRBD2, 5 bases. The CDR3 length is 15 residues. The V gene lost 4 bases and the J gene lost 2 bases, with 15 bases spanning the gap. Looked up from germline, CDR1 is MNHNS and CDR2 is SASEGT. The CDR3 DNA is TGTGCCAGCAGTGGCGAGGACTGGGAAACCTACGAGCAGTACTTC. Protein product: CASSGEDWETYEQYF.

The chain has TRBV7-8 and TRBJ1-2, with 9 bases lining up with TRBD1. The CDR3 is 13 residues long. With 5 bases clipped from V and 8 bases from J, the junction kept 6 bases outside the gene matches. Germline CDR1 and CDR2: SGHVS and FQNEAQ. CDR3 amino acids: CASSKGTGIGYTF. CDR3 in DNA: TGTGCCAGCAGCAAAGGGACAGGGATAGGCTACACCTTC. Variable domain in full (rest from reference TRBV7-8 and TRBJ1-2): GAGVSQSPRYKVAKRGQDVALRCDPISGHVSLFWYQQALGQGPEFLTYFQNEAQLDKSGLPSDRFFAERPEGSVSTLKIQRTQQEDSAVYLCASSKGTGIGYTFGSGTRLTVV.

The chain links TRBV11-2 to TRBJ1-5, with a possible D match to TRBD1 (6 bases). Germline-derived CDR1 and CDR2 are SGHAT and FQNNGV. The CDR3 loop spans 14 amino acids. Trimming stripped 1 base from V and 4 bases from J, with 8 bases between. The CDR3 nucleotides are TGTGCCAGCAGCTTAGTGGACAGAAATCAGCCCCAGCATTTT. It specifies CASSLVDRNQPQHF.

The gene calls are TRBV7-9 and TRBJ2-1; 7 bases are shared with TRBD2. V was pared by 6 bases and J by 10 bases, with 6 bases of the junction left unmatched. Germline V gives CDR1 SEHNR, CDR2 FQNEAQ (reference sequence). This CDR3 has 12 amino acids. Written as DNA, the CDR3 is TGTGCCAGCAGTGGCGGGGGAGGCGAGCAGTTCTTC. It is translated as CASSGGGGEQFF. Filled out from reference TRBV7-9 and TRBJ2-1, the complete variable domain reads DTGVSQNPRHKITKRGQNVTFRCDPISEHNRLYWYRQTLGQGPEFLTYFQNEAQLEKSRLLSDRFSAERPKGSFSTLEIQRTEQGDSAMYLCASSGGGGEQFFGPGTRLTVL.